The entry that follows covers one TCR beta chain sequence. The assay was immunoSEQ multiplex PCR, and TCRdb's table has in-frame clones only and misses some. Of over 150,000 clones listed, 96% are singletons. This entry is derived from a study of control samples from healthy donors and cancer patients. In germline, CDR1 is SNHLY, CDR2 FYNNEI. This CDR3 has 14 amino acids. Trimming shortened V by 1 base and J by 1 base, and 7 bases separated the two germline ends. This TCR was recovered from a young woman in good health. The V call is TRBV2, the J call TRBJ1-1; no clear D gene. Material for sequencing was blood. This CDR3 reads CASSEGMRNTEAFF. In DNA form, the CDR3 reads TGTGCCAGCAGTGAAGGGATGAGGAACACTGAAGCTTTCTTT.